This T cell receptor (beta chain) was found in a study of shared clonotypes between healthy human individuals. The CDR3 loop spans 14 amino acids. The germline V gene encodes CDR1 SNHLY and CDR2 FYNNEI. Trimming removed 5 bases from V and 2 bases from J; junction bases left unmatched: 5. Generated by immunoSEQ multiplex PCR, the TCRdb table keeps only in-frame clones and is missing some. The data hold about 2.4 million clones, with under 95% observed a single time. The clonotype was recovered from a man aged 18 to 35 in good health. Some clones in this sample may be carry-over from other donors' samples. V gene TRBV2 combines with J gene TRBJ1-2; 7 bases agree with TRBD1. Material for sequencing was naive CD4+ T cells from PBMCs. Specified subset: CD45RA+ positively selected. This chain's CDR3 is CASSLQGRNYGYTF. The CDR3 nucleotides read TGTGCCAGCAGTTTACAGGGGAGAAACTATGGCTACACCTTC.